Below, one T cell receptor beta chain is given with its context. The data are from a study of blood T cells in healthy people across ages. Using a J-beta primer mix together with a sample-barcoded 5' primer, a second PCR was run for 7 to 11 cycles. A minimum of 2.5 million CDR3-containing paired-end reads was obtained for each sample. In TCRdb, the 5' RACE reads were re-called with MiXCR into one record per CDR3 protein. This sample yields approximately 690,000 distinct CDR3 sequences, of which around 41% are seen a single time; 30% belongs to the top ten. V lost 7 bases and J 5 bases, leaving 15 bases between the germline ends. Germline V CDR1 and CDR2: SQVTM, ANQGSEA. The CDR3 runs 12 residues.

The TCR sequence derives from an elderly man in good health. V is TRBV29-1 and J is TRBJ2-7; the D gene could be TRBD1 or TRBD2 (5 bases each). The sample consisted of blood. The CDR3 loop is CSGGTRRNEQYF. DNA of the CDR3: TGCAGCGGAGGGACCAGGCGGAACGAGCAGTACTTC.